This T cell receptor (beta chain) was observed in a study of blood T cell repertoires in COVID-19. Across the study: Researchers got acute and convalescent COVID-19 samples from the United States, Italy and Spain. PBMCs, B-cell-depleted T cells, or T cells were the source of the cDNA or gDNA that made up the material.

In the original workflow: Amplification with reference gene primers provided the estimates of nucleated cell counts. Produced via immunoSEQ multiplex PCR; TCRdb's table is partial and in-frame only. V, J and clone size are taken as reported in that table, and D and trimming were inferred from the DNA itself. The data contain under 150,000 clones, around 80% of them seen just once; the ten biggest clones take up approximately 1.8%. The sequence was collected from a man in his 70s with acute or convalescent COVID-19. Sequenced: peripheral blood.

The CDR3 spells CASGRQVAYGYTF. For the CDR3, the DNA is TGTGCCAGCGGTAGACAGGTCGCCTATGGCTACACCTTC. The chain couples TRBV5-8 to TRBJ1-2; D is perhaps TRBD1 (6 bases). The CDR3 has 13 residues. The germline V gene has CDR1 SGHTS and CDR2 YDEGEE. Deletions cut 7 bases from V and 4 bases from J, with 14 bases between.